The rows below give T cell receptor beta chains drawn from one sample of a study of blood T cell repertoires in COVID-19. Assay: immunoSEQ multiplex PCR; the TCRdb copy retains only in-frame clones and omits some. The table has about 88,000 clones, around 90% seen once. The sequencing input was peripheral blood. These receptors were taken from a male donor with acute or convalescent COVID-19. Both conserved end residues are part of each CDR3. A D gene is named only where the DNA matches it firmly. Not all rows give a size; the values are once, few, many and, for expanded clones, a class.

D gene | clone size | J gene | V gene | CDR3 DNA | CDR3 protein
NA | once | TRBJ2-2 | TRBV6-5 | TGTGCCAGCACCTCCGGTCCGGGCACCGGGGAGCTGTTTTTT | CASTSGPGTGELFF
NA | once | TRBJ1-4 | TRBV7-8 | TGTGCCAGCAGCTTATATTCAGGCGTGGAATCTGAAAAACTGTTTTTT | CASSLYSGVESEKLFF
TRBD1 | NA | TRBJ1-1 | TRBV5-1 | TGCGCCAGCAGCTTGGGGAGGGGGCTCAGTATAAACACTGAAGCTTTCTTT | CASSLGRGLSINTEAFF
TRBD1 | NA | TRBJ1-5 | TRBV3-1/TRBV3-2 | TGTGCCAGCAGCGAGCAGGGGGCTCAGCCCCAGCATTTT | CASSEQGAQPQHF
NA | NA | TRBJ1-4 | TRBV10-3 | TGTGCCATCAGTGACGGGGCAGGGGAGGGTGAAAAACTGTTTTTT | CAISDGAGEGEKLFF
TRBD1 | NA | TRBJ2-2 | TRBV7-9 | TGTGCCAGCAGCCAGGGGGCGGTCACCGGGGAGCTGTTTTTT | CASSQGAVTGELFF
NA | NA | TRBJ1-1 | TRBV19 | TGTGCCAGTAGACAGGCGACTGAAGCTTTCTTT | CASRQATEAFF
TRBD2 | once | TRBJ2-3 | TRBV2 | TGTGCCAGCAGTGATCAACTAGCGGGGGGTGGAGATACGCAGTATTTT | CASSDQLAGGGDTQYF
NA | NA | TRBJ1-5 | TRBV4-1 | TGCGCCAGCAGCCAAGAGCAGGGCATGCGGCCCCAGCATTTT | CASSQEQGMRPQHF
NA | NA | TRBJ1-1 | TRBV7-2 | TGTGCCAGCAGCTTATTTTTCGGGAACACTGAAGCTTTCTTT | CASSLFFGNTEAFF
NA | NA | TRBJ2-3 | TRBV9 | TGTGCCAGCAGCGTACCGGGTCCAGAAACAACAGATACGCAGTATTTT | CASSVPGPETTDTQYF
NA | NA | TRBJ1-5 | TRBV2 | TGTGCCAGCACTGCTAGTGGGGGAGGGTATAGCAATCAGCCCCAGCATTTT | CASTASGGGYSNQPQHF
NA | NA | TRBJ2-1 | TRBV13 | TGTGCCAGCAGCTTCGCGGACTACAATGAGCAGTTCTTC | CASSFADYNEQFF
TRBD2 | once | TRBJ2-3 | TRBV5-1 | TGCGCCAGCAGCTTCCAAGGACTAGCGGGGGTCACAGATACGCAGTATTTT | CASSFQGLAGVTDTQYF
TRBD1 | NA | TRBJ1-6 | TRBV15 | TGTGCCACCAGCAGAGGTTCAGGGACAGGGTCACCCCTCCACTTT | CATSRGSGTGSPLHF
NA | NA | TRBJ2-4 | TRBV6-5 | TGTGCCAGCAGTTTCGGGGTAGGGTCAGCCAAAAACATTCAGTACTTC | CASSFGVGSAKNIQYF
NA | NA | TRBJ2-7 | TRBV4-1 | TGCGCCAGCAGCCAAGTTTCGTCGCCAGGGTTGTCCTACGAGCAGTACTTC | CASSQVSSPGLSYEQYF